A single T cell receptor beta chain is shown here with its context. Germline CDR1 SNHLY, CDR2 FYNNEI. The CDR3 length is 15 residues. Trimming removed 3 bases at V and 0 bases at J, with 9 bases between. These data belong to a study of blood T cell repertoires in COVID-19. As for the study in general: Samples came from the United States, Italy and Spain, spanning acute and convalescent COVID-19. The analysed material was cDNA or gDNA that came from T cells, B-cell-depleted T cells, or PBMCs.

Using immunoSEQ multiplex PCR, the repertoire was profiled, and TCRdb retains in-frame clones only, with some absent. The sample holds about 140,000 clones; around 86% are singletons and the top ten take approximately 1.4%. Sequenced material: peripheral blood. The origin of this receptor is a human donor in a cohort sampled during active COVID-19. The V call is TRBV2, the J call TRBJ2-4; D ambiguous. The CDR3 protein is CASSDQRLAKNIQYF. CDR3 bases: TGTGCCAGCAGTGATCAGAGACTAGCCAAAAACATTCAGTACTTC.